The source of this T cell receptor beta chain is a study of Ad26.COV2.S vaccination and SARS-CoV-2 variants. Study results and caveats: Spike-specific TCR breadth ran higher among vaccine recipients than placebo recipients. Comparability of non-spike TCR breadth was observed across vaccine and placebo recipients.

The V and J ends lost 4 bases and 3 bases respectively, with 16 bases between them. There are 16 residues in the CDR3. Germline assignment: CDR1 MGHDK and CDR2 SYGVNS. TCRdb's copy holds only in-frame clones and misses some; the assay was immunoSEQ multiplex PCR. The data show around 86,000 clones, with approximately 82% seen just once and roughly 15% held by the top ten. A note on this clone: Its cognate antigen is unknown.

V usage is TRBV25-1 and J usage is TRBJ2-1; tentative D call: TRBD1 (6 bases). Here the sequenced sample was peripheral blood, taken after recovery from COVID-19. The clonotype was recovered from a human donor who had recovered from COVID-19. The CDR3 DNA follows: TGTGCCAGCAGTGCGACCGGACAGTACGACTACAATGAGCAGTTCTTC. This encodes CASSATGQYDYNEQFF.